Sequencing of this T cell receptor beta chain was carried out in a study of blood T cell repertoires in COVID-19. Background on the study: Acute and convalescent COVID-19 samples came from the United States, Italy and Spain. From T cells, B-cell-depleted T cells, or PBMCs came the material, which was cDNA or gDNA.

This CDR3 is built from 14 residues. Looked up from germline, CDR1 is SGHTA and CDR2 is FQGNSA. Trimming took 3 bases from V and 8 from J; bases not matched to a gene: 9. In the source study's methods: Nucleated cell number was recorded as an estimate derived from reference gene primer amplification. Assay used: immunoSEQ multiplex PCR; TCRdb lists only in-frame clones, some missing. D and trimming were read from the DNA, whereas the V and J calls and clone size are those reported in that table. The table lists 150,000 to 200,000 clones, roughly nine tenths of them singletons. Sequenced input: peripheral blood. The source of this sequence is a woman in her 70s with acute or convalescent COVID-19. The chain combines TRBV7-2 with TRBJ1-2; 7 nucleotides match TRBD1. CDR3: CASSFLRQGKGYTF. The CDR3 coding sequence is TGTGCCAGCAGCTTCTTACGACAGGGAAAGGGCTACACCTTC.